The clone carrying this T cell receptor (beta chain) showed up just a few times. Germline CDR1 and CDR2: LNHDA and SQIVND (reference sequence). The CDR3 is 13 residues long. V was trimmed by 8 bases and J by 1 base, leaving 12 bases between them. These data originate in a study of blood T cell repertoires in COVID-19. Turning to the study itself: PBMCs, B-cell-depleted T cells, or T cells provided the cDNA or gDNA that made up the material.

This table comes from immunoSEQ multiplex PCR, and its TCRdb copy is limited to in-frame clones, with some not included. Here the sample spans about 150,000 clones, around 80% being singletons. The chain uses TRBV19 and TRBJ2-7; D is undetermined. Material for sequencing was PBMCs or T cells enriched from blood (not recorded which). This sequence originates from a woman between 45 and 65 years old who had recovered from COVID-19. CDR3 protein: CASREPGSYEQYF. Written as DNA, the CDR3 is TGTGCCAGTCGCGAACCGGGTTCCTACGAGCAGTACTTC.